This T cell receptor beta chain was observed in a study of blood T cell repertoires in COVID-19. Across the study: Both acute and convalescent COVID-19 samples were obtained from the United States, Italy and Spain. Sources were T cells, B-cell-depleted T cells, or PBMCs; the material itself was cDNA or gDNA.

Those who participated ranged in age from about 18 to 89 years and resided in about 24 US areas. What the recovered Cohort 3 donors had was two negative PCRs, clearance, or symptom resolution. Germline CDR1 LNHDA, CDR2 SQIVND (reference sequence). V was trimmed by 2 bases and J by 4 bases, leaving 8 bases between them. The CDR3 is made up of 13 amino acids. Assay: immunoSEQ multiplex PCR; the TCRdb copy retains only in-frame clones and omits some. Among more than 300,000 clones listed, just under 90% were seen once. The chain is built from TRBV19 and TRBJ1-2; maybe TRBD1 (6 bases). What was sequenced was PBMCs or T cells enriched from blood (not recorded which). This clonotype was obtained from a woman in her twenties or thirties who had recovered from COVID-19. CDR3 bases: TGTGCCAGTAGTATATGGGACACCTATGGCTACACCTTC. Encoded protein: CASSIWDTYGYTF.